This T cell receptor beta chain was recovered during a study of blood T cell repertoires in COVID-19 (dated by TCRdb to the early 2020s). Describing the broader study: Samples covering the acute and convalescent phases of COVID-19 were provided by collaborators in the United States, Italy and Spain. Sample metadata almost always included a de-identified subject ID, COVID-19 status, age in years and sex. Samples came from the ongoing ImmuneRACE study (first 160 participants) plus 1,254 subjects from 6 global collaborators. Where HLA class I and class II types were available, the types were taken from metadata supplied by the sample provider, not from assay-based typing. The repertoires were made available in a free public database intended to serve as a resource for research on the immune response to SARS-CoV-2. The material from the prospective study consisted of cDNA or gDNA derived from T cells, B-cell-depleted T cells, or PBMCs. Deeply sampled blood TCRbeta repertoires from subjects exposed to, actively infected with, or recovered from COVID-19 were included in the dataset. What the study reported, not specific to this receptor: The amount of clinical and demographic metadata varied by source and participant and was provided uncurated.

Whole blood was collected in K2EDTA tubes by collaborating institutions according to the institutions' own protocols. Collaborator samples were shipped for TCRbeta analysis as frozen whole blood, isolated PBMCs, or DNA extracted from either sample type. TCRbeta CDR3 regions were amplified from genomic DNA using the immunoSEQ Assay, a bias-controlled multiplex PCR. Per the original workflow: Within the assay, amplification of reference gene primers was used to estimate how many nucleated cells each sample contained. Sequence reads were collapsed and filtered to measure the absolute abundance of every unique TCRbeta CDR3 rearrangement. For each sample, productive Simpson clonality was calculated as the square root of Simpson's diversity index over productive rearrangements. TCRdb took this table from immuneACCESS and kept in-frame rearrangements with V and J called. Such tables lack part of the clones; where checked against another copy, unresolved V genes explain under half of the gap, and the rest is unexplained. V and J calls and clone size are given by that table; D and trimming were obtained from the DNA. The sample contains around 240,000 clones, approximately 82% of them found a single time. Around 2% of the sample comes from the top ten.

In regard to this clone: Its antigen target is currently unknown. No per-base quality is available; no much larger clone lies one base away.

From the germline V gene (reference sequence), CDR1 is LNHDA and CDR2 is SQIVND. The junction carries 9 bases between V and J, which are trimmed by 5 bases and 2 bases respectively. From cysteine to phenylalanine, the CDR3 is 13 amino acids long. Just the 39-base CDR3 DNA is kept, in frame starting at base 1. Sequenced input: peripheral blood. The rearranged chain carries TRBV19 and TRBJ1-2; a tentative D call is TRBD1 (5 bases match). This receptor was obtained from an elderly woman with acute or convalescent COVID-19. Read as DNA, the sequence is TGTGCCAGTAGTTCACAGGCAAACTATGGCTACACCTTC. Protein translation: CASSSQANYGYTF.